The 13 T cell receptor beta chains given below trace back to one sample, sequenced in a study of T-cell reconstitution after alpha-beta-depleted transplantation in children (dated by TCRdb to about 2016). Library prep was done by PCR. Sequencing was performed on an Illumina HiSeq 2500. Molecular barcoding was employed in the preparation of TCR libraries, with unique molecular identifiers being used to normalize TCRbeta repertoire quantification. TCRdb reworked the public reads: Q25 trimming with fastp, MiXCR clone assembly, productive beta chains retained. Rows merge per CDR3 protein into single entries with the most common DNA and genes. The sample profile shows 200,000 to 250,000 distinct CDR3 sequences; around 9.5% of them were found once. Of the sample, about 6.2% is held by the ten largest clones. Sequences were derived from PBMCs from the stem cell graft donor, sampled from the stem cell graft. The receptors stem from a human donor who donated a stem cell graft to a child with acute lymphoblastic leukemia.

About this clonotype itself: A read error may explain this, as a much larger clone is one base away. The chain has TRBV6-1 and TRBJ2-2; TRBD1 aligns across 9 bases. The V segment lost 10 bases and the J segment 5 bases; nucleotides outside the gene matches: 11. The germline gives CDR1 MNHNS, CDR2 SASEGT. This CDR3 is 15 amino acids long. The CDR3 is CATIARQGGTGELFF. The CDR3 nucleotides read TGTGCCACCATCGCACGACAGGGGGGTACCGGGGAGCTGTTTTTT.

In this sample, this clonotype turned up many times. V usage is TRBV10-3 and J usage is TRBJ2-3; TRBD1 matches 7 bases. J lost 3 bases, V lost 3 bases, and 6 bases had no gene match. Looked up from germline, CDR1 is ENHRY and CDR2 is SYGVKD. The CDR3 length is 15 residues. The CDR3 is CAISEGQGETDTQYF. In DNA form, the CDR3 reads TGTGCCATCAGTGAAGGGCAGGGGGAGACAGATACGCAGTATTTT.

This clonotype has ten or more counts. V is TRBV10-1 and J is TRBJ2-1; D perhaps matches TRBD2 (7 bases). CDR3 length equals 14 residues. Trimming removed 3 bases from V and 9 bases from J, with 15 bases in between. Per germline, CDR1 WNHNN and CDR2 SYGVQD (reference sequence). The CDR3 sequence: CASSEGGAVSEQFF. As DNA, the CDR3 is TGCGCCAGCAGTGAAGGGGGGGCCGTCAGTGAGCAGTTCTTC.

This clonotype was detected ten times or more. The chain is built from TRBV27 and TRBJ1-2; maybe TRBD1 (6 bases). Trimming removed 9 bases from V and 0 bases from J, with 14 bases in between. Germline V gene lookup returns CDR1 MNHEY and CDR2 SMNVEV (reference sequence). The CDR3 spans 14 residues. DNA for the CDR3: TGTGCCAGTTGGACAGTCCTAGCTAACTATGGCTACACCTTC. Protein product: CASWTVLANYGYTF.

V and J are TRBV5-5 and TRBJ2-1; TRBD2 aligns across 8 bases. CDR1 is SGHKS and CDR2 is YYEKEE in the germline V gene (reference sequence). V trimming: 0 bases; J trimming: 4 bases; junction bases outside the gene matches: 6. There are 16 residues in the CDR3. Here the CDR3 DNA reads TGTGCCAGCAGCTTGGACTGGCGGGGGGTTTACAATGAGCAGTTCTTC. It encodes CASSLDWRGVYNEQFF.

This rearrangement joins TRBV20-1 to TRBJ1-5; D gene ambiguous. Trimming left V 3 bases short and J 2 bases short, with 8 bases between. CDR1 is DFQATT, CDR2 SNEGSKA, per germline (reference sequence). The CDR3 length is 13 residues. CDR3 coding DNA: TGCAGTGCTAGTAGGCAGGGCAATCAGCCCCAGCATTTT. Protein product: CSASRQGNQPQHF.

J is TRBJ2-1 and V is TRBV11-2; the match to TRBD1 covers 10 bases. The trim removed 1 base at V and 0 bases at J, leaving 6 bases unmatched. The CDR3 has 18 residues. Germline V gene sequence: CDR1 SGHAT, CDR2 FQNNGV. CDR3 DNA: TGTGCCAGCAGCTTAGGGACAGGGGGTCCAAGCTCCTACAATGAGCAGTTCTTC. The encoded protein is CASSLGTGGPSSYNEQFF. The variable domain in full, with the rest retrieved from reference TRBV11-2 and TRBJ2-1, is EAGVAQSPRYKIIEKRQSVAFWCNPISGHATLYWYQQILGQGPKLLIQFQNNGVVDDSQLPKDRFSAERLKGVDSTLKIQPAKLEDSAVYLCASSLGTGGPSSYNEQFFGPGTRLTVL.

The table lists this clonotype with many counts. The rearrangement uses TRBV2 and TRBJ2-3; 12 nucleotides line up with TRBD2. V was pared by 9 bases and J by 1 base, with 8 bases of the junction left unmatched. The germline V gene has CDR1 SNHLY and CDR2 FYNNEI. CDR3 length: 16 residues. The DNA for the CDR3 is TGTGCCAGGGGAACTAGCGGGGGGAGACGCACAGATACGCAGTATTTT. Residues: CARGTSGGRRTDTQYF.

The rearrangement uses TRBV5-1 and TRBJ1-1, with 7 bases identical to TRBD1. CDR3 size: 16 residues. Germline CDR1 reads SGHRS; CDR2 reads YFSETQ. Trimming removed 4 bases from V and 1 base from J; junction bases left unmatched: 10. Here the CDR3 reads CASSVGQALGNTEAFF. CDR3 bases: TGCGCCAGCAGCGTAGGACAGGCCCTCGGGAACACTGAAGCTTTCTTT.

The V gene is TRBV5-1, the J gene TRBJ1-2, with D possibly TRBD1 on 6 matching bases. Trimming removed 6 bases at V and 7 bases at J, with 22 bases between. This CDR3 has 15 amino acids. Germline V CDR1 and CDR2: SGHRS, YFSETQ. DNA for the CDR3: TGCGCCAGCATGGGACACCCCACGGAGGGCCGTGGCTACACCTTC. Protein: CASMGHPTEGRGYTF. The full variable domain, in which reference TRBV5-1 and TRBJ1-2 provide the parts outside the CDR3, is KAGVTQTPRYLIKTRGQQVTLSCSPISGHRSVSWYQQTPGQGLQFLFEYFSETQRNKGNFPGRFSGRQFSNSRSEMNVSTLELGDSALYLCASMGHPTEGRGYTFGSGTRLTVV.

The chain joins TRBV3-1 to TRBJ2-7, with 11 bases lining up with TRBD1. V shed 7 bases and J 4 bases; nucleotides not matched to a gene: 6. CDR1 LGHDT and CDR2 YNNKEL come from the germline V gene (reference sequence). This CDR3 has 14 residues. This chain's CDR3 is CASNFGQGAYEQYF. DNA for the CDR3: TGTGCCAGCAACTTCGGACAGGGGGCGTACGAGCAGTACTTC.

There are many counts of this clonotype. The CDR3 protein is CASSLAIWTGGTETQYF. The CDR3 DNA reads as TGTGCCAGCAGTTTAGCCATATGGACAGGGGGCACAGAGACCCAGTACTTC. The genes are TRBV12-3 or TRBV12-4 and TRBJ2-5; 11 bases are a match to TRBD1. The CDR3 is 17 amino acids. The V gene end was trimmed by 0 bases and the J gene end by 4 bases; junction bases not matched to a gene: 7.

This clonotype was recorded many times. The chain couples TRBV5-6 to TRBJ1-2; D ambiguous. Per germline, CDR1 SGHDT and CDR2 YYEEEE. The CDR3 totals 14 residues. V was cut by 0 bases and J by 2 bases, with 8 bases left in between. Here the CDR3 DNA reads TGTGCCAGCAGCTTGGTAGGAGGGAACTATGGCTACACCTTC. Its protein is CASSLVGGNYGYTF.